This T cell receptor beta chain stems from a study of cytomegalovirus exposure and HLA in healthy donors. PCR was performed using 60 Vbeta and 13 Jbeta primers. The method was immunoSEQ multiplex PCR; TCRdb's version includes in-frame clones alone and lacks a portion of them. The sample has about 130,000 clones; less than 85% are singletons. This clone was found once. The CDR3 loop spans 17 amino acids. From germline, CDR1 is ENHRY and CDR2 SYGVKD. The ends lost 2 bases at V and 0 bases at J; junction bases unmatched: 6. J is TRBJ1-2 and V is TRBV10-3; 10 bases fit TRBD1. This clonotype originated in a man aged 25-40 years in good health and CMV-seropositive. The sequencing sample was made of PBMCs. The CDR3 nucleotides read TGTGCCATCAGTGAGCCGGGACAGGGGATAACTAACTATGGCTACACCTTC. This gives the protein CAISEPGQGITNYGYTF.